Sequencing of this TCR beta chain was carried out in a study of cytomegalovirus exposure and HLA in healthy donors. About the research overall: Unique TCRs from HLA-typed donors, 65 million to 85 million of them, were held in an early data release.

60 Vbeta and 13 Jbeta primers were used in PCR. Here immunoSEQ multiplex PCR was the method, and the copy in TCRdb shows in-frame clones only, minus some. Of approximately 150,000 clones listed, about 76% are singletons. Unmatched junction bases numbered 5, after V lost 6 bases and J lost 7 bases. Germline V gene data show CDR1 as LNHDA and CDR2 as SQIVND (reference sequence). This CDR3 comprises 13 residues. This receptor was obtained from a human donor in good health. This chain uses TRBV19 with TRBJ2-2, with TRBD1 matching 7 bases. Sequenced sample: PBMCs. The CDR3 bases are TGTGCCAGTAGGCCAGGGGGAGTCGGGGAGCTGTTTTTT. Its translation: CASRPGGVGELFF. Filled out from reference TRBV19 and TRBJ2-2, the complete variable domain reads DGGITQSPKYLFRKEGQNVTLSCEQNLNHDAMYWYRQDPGQGLRLIYYSQIVNDFQKGDIAEGYSVSREKKESFPLTVTSAQKNPTAFYLCASRPGGVGELFFGEGSRLTVL.